The 15 T cell receptor beta chains in this list originate from one sample, sequenced in a study of T-cell reconstitution after alpha-beta-depleted transplantation in children. The authors prepared the TCRbeta library with unique molecular identifiers. TCRdb processed the PCR reads anew with MiXCR; each CDR3 protein has one entry. This sample carries about 370,000 distinct CDR3 sequences, roughly 20% of them seen once, and the ten largest clones take approximately 3.8%. Sequencing used PBMCs from the stem cell graft donor, obtained from the stem cell graft. These receptors were taken from a human donor who donated a stem cell graft to a child with acute myeloid leukemia.

The chain has TRBV28 and TRBJ2-7; 7 bases fit TRBD2. The CDR3 contains 15 residues. Per the germline V gene, CDR1 is MDHEN and CDR2 is SYDVKM. With 5 bases clipped from V and 6 bases from J, the junction kept 13 bases outside the gene matches. CDR3 sequence: CASSPPGGGNFEQYF. The CDR3 DNA reads TGTGCCAGCAGTCCCCCGGGGGGAGGGAACTTCGAGCAGTACTTC.

This clonotype was seen more than once but under ten times. The chain combines TRBV25-1 with TRBJ1-1; D is unclear. The length of the CDR3 is 12 residues. The germline gives CDR1 MGHDK, CDR2 SYGVNS. Trimming shortened V by 2 bases and J by 11 bases, and 12 bases separated the two germline ends. The CDR3 here is CASSERTKSAFF. In DNA form, the CDR3 reads TGTGCCAGCAGTGAAAGGACGAAGTCGGCTTTCTTT.

This rearrangement joins TRBV10-3 to TRBJ2-2; maybe TRBD2 (6 bases). Between the trimmed V and J ends, which lost 6 bases and 4 bases, there was a span of 12 bases. CDR3 size: 14 residues. CDR1 and CDR2 (germline): ENHRY, SYGVKD. As DNA, the CDR3 is TGTGCCATCAGGCCGGGAGATGTCACCGGGGAGCTGTTTTTT. Protein: CAIRPGDVTGELFF.

J is TRBJ2-7 and V is TRBV4-3, with D unresolved. V shed 11 bases and J shed 13 bases, with 21 bases lying between them. The CDR3 totals 11 residues. CDR1 and CDR2 (germline): LGHNA, YSLEER. The CDR3 sequence: CAGSTEEIGYF. The CDR3 DNA reads TGCGCCGGAAGCACTGAGGAAATCGGATACTTC.

This clonotype has ten or more counts. The chain carries TRBV29-1 and TRBJ2-1; 7 bases are shared with TRBD1. The CDR3 loop spans 13 amino acids. CDR1 is SQVTM and CDR2 is ANQGSEA in the germline V gene. The trim removed 3 bases at V and 15 bases at J, leaving 14 bases unmatched. The CDR3 DNA reads as TGCAGCGTTGAGGTCATGGCCCAGGGGGATCCGTTCTTC. This codes for CSVEVMAQGDPFF.

This clonotype was counted a few times. The chain couples TRBV6-2 or TRBV6-3 to TRBJ2-1; 13 nucleotides match TRBD2. There are 18 residues in the CDR3. V lost 6 bases and J lost 0; bases outside the gene matches: 8. Germline V gene data show CDR1 as MNHEY and CDR2 as SVGEGT. This CDR3 reads CASSSGLAGTNSYNEQFF. DNA of the CDR3: TGTGCCAGCAGCTCGGGACTAGCGGGAACAAACTCCTACAATGAGCAGTTCTTC.

The gene calls are TRBV12-3 or TRBV12-4 and TRBJ2-2; possible D gene TRBD1, 6 bases. V was clipped by 6 bases and J by 7 bases, with 6 bases between them. The CDR3 runs 11 residues. The CDR3 sequence is CASRTGGELFF. The CDR3 DNA reads TGTGCCAGCAGGACAGGCGGGGAGCTGTTTTTT.

This clonotype has ten or more counts. This chain connects TRBV12-3 or TRBV12-4 to TRBJ2-1; 12 bases match TRBD2. The CDR3 covers 14 residues. With V trimmed by 7 bases and J by 5 bases, 3 bases remained unmatched. CDR3 sequence reads: CASMTSGSHNEQFF. The CDR3 bases are TGTGCCAGCATGACTAGCGGGAGCCACAATGAGCAGTTCTTC.

This clonotype was observed at least ten times. This rearrangement joins TRBV6-1 to TRBJ1-1; TRBD1 agrees at 9 bases. In germline, CDR1 is MNHNS, CDR2 SASEGT. The CDR3 loop spans 15 amino acids. J lost 5 bases, V lost 6 bases, and 10 bases had no gene match. This CDR3 is CASRDITGGGTEAFF. The CDR3 DNA sequence: TGTGCCAGCAGGGATATCACAGGGGGCGGGACTGAAGCTTTCTTT.

This chain uses TRBV20-1 with TRBJ2-1; maybe TRBD1 (6 bases). CDR1 and CDR2 (germline): DFQATT, SNEGSKA (reference sequence). Trimming cost V 5 bases and J 0 bases, with 14 bases left between them. The CDR3 contains 15 residues. The CDR3 DNA reads TGCAGTGCTGACCGACAGGAGAGCTCCTACAATGAGCAGTTCTTC. The encoded protein is CSADRQESSYNEQFF.

This clonotype was seen only a few times. The chain carries TRBV28 and TRBJ2-7; 7 bases are shared with TRBD2. V shed 0 bases, J shed 3 bases, and the junction held 5 bases outside the gene matches. The CDR3 runs to 15 residues. Looked up from germline, CDR1 is MDHEN and CDR2 is SYDVKM. CDR3 in amino acids: CASSLWASGDYEQYF. As DNA, the CDR3 is TGTGCCAGCAGTTTATGGGCTAGCGGAGACTACGAGCAGTACTTC.

This clonotype was observed at least ten times. V gene TRBV18 combines with J gene TRBJ2-7; weak D call: TRBD1 (6 bases). Germline CDR1 KGHSH, CDR2 LQKENI. Between the trimmed V and J ends, which lost 0 bases and 5 bases, there was a span of 11 bases. The CDR3 is 14 amino acids. CDR3 coding DNA: TGTGCCAGCTCACCACCTTCTTCAGGGGACGAGCAGTACTTC. Translated: CASSPPSSGDEQYF.

Worth noting for this clonotype: The junction does not match germline at one end; this may be a read error. Here the CDR3 DNA reads TGCACTGCTGACGGACAATATGAAAAACTGTTTTTT. Translated: CTADGQYEKLFF. The V gene is TRBV20-1, the J gene TRBJ1-4, with a weak D call TRBD1 (5 bases). The CDR3 is 12 residues long. Germline V gene data show CDR1 as DFQATT and CDR2 as SNEGSKA (reference sequence).

This clonotype was seen many times. This chain joins TRBV20-1 and TRBJ1-3, with D perhaps TRBD1 (6 bases). V was clipped by 2 bases and J by 8 bases, with 19 bases between them. Germline V gives CDR1 DFQATT, CDR2 SNEGSKA (reference sequence). The CDR3 covers 15 residues. The CDR3 spells CSARPNSQGSDTIYF. The CDR3 DNA reads TGCAGTGCTAGACCAAACTCACAGGGTAGTGACACCATATATTTT.

The chain recombines TRBV12-3 or TRBV12-4 with TRBJ2-7; 15 bases align to TRBD2. The CDR3 contains 17 residues. Trimming at V came to 6 bases and at J to 0 bases, leaving 6 bases not matched to a gene. This chain's CDR3 is CASRTGTSGRSSYEQYF. DNA of the CDR3: TGTGCCAGCAGAACTGGGACTAGCGGGAGGAGCTCCTACGAGCAGTACTTC.